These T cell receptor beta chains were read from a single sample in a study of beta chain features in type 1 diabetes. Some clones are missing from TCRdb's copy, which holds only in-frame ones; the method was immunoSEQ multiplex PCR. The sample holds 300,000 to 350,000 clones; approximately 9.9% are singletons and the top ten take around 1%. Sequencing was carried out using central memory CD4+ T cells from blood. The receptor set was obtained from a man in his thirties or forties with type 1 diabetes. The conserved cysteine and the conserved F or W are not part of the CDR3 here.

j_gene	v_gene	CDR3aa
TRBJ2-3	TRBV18	ASSQALGSDTQY
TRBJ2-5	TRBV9	ASSVATGQGETQY
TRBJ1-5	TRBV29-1	SVGGTNSNQPQH
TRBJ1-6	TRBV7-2	ASSLVGGVDTPLH
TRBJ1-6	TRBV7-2	ASSVGTYNSPLH
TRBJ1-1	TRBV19	ASRPPGQMNTEAF
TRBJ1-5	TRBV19	ASSITSRGSNQPQH
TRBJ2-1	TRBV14	ATAPGQVYNEQF
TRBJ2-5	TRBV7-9	ASSFSDQETQY
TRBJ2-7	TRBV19	ASSIGRSYEQY
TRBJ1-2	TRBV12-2	ASRLAGTGVYVGYT
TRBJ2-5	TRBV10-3	AISESSGSRGHQETQY
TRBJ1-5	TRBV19	ASAKGGVNNQPQH
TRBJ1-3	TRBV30	AWRGIAGNTIY
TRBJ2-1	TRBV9	ASSAALAGGSNEQF
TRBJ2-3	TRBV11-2	ASSPWTGQGLTDTQY
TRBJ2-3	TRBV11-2	ASSLDGAGAGDTQY
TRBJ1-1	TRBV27	ASSLGENTEAF
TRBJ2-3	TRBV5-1	ASSLATGTDTQY
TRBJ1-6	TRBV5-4	ASSTDRDQSPLH
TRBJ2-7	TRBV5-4	ASSPDRGRPYEQY
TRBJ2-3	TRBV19	ASKPQLAGGTDTQY
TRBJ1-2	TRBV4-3	ASSQTSSYGYT
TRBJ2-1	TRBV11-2	ASSLGSGNEQF
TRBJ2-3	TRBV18	ASSNPRGTDTQY
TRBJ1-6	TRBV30	AWRSQGDPPLH
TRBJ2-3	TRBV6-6	ASEASGYSTDTQY
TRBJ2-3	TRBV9	ASSPRVGTEIDTQY
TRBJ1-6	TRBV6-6	ASSHRARNSPLH
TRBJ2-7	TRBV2	ASKGLTNSYEQY
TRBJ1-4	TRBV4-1	ASSQQERTNEKLF
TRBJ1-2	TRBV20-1	SANEGLPG
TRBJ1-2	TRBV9	ASSVTGDYGYT
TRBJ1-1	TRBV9	ASSVDGGIMNTEAF
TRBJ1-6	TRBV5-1	ASAPGTVNSPLH
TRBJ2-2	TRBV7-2	ASSRNRGRGELF
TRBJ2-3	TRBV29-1	SVRQGATDTQY
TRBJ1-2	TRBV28	ASSLRGDGYT
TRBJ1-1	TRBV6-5	AISLSENTEAF
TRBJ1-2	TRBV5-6	ASSLETTKGYT
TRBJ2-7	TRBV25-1	ASSGTGTYEQY
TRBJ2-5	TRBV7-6	ASSPQGAQY
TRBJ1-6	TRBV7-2	ASSLGQGSSPLH
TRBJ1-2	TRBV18	ASSQNPRDGYT
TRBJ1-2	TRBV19	ATLLDNYGYT
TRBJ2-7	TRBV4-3	ARSQEAGGADPSSYEQY
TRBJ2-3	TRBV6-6	ASSYWSSTDTQY
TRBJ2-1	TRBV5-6	ASSWATGVNEQF
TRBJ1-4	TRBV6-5	ASSTRGTNEKLF
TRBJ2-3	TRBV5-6	ASSFAGGPADTQY
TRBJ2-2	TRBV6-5	ASSQGFGELF